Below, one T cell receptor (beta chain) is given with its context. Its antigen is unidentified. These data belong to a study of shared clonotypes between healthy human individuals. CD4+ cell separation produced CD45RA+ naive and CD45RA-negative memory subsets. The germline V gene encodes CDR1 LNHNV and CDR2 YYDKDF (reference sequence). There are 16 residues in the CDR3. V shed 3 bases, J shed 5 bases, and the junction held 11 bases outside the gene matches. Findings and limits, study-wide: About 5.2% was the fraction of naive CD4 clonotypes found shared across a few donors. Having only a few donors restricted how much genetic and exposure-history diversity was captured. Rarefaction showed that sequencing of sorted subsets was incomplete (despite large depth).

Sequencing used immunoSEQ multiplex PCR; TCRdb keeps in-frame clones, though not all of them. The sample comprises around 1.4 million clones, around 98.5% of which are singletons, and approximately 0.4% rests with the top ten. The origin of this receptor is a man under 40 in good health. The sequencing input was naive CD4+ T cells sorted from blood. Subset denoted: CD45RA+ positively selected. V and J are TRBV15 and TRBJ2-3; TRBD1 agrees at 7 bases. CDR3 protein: CATSREPQGLLDTQYF. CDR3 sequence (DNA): TGTGCCACCAGCAGGGAACCACAGGGGTTGCTAGATACGCAGTATTTT.